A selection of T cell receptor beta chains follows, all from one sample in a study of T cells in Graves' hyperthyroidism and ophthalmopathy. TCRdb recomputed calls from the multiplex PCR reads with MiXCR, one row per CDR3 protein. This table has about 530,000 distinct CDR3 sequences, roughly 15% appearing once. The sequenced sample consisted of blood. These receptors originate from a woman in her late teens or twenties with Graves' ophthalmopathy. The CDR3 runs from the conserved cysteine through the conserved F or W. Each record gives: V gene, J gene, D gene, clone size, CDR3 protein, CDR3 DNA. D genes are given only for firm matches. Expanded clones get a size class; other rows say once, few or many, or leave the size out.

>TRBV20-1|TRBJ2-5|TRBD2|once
CSASRKVAGQQETQYF
TGCAGTGCTAGCCGGAAAGTAGCGGGGCAGCAAGAGACCCAGTACTTC
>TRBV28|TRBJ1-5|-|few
CASSEPGKNQPQHF
TGTGCCAGCAGTGAACCAGGGAAGAATCAGCCCCAGCATTTT
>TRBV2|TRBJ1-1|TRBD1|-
CASSVGRGTGPNTDAFF
TGTGCCAGCAGTGTTGGGCGGGGGACAGGGCCGAACACTGACGCTTTCTTT
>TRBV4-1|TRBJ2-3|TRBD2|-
CASSQDWAGGTDTQYF
TGCGCCAGCAGCCAAGACTGGGCGGGGGGCACAGATACGCAGTATTTT
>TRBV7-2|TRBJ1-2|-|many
CASGPRGIYGYTF
TGTGCCAGCGGCCCCCGGGGTATCTATGGCTACACCTTC
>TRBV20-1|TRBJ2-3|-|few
CSAGGAGGFFHTDTQYF
TGCAGTGCCGGGGGCGCGGGTGGTTTTTTCCACACAGATACGCAGTATTTT
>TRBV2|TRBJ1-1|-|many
CASRDSNRDRGEAFF
TGTGCCAGCAGAGACTCTAACAGGGATCGAGGTGAAGCTTTCTTT
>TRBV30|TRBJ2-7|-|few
CAWMLTGLPPEQYF
TGTGCCTGGATGTTAACAGGACTCCCCCCCGAGCAGTACTTC
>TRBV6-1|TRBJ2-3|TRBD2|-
CASSDTSVVDTQYF
TGTGCCAGCAGTGATACTAGCGTGGTAGATACGCAGTATTTT
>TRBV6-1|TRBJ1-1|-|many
CASSKPPGLGRTFF
TGTGCCAGCAGTAAACCTCCGGGACTGGGCCGAACTTTCTTT
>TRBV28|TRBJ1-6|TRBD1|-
CASSTPGQGAFYSPLHF
TGTGCCAGCAGCACTCCGGGACAGGGGGCCTTCTATTCACCCCTCCACTTT
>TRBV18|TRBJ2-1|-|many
CASSPPGTQVNNEQFF
TGTGCCAGCTCACCACCGGGGACTCAAGTCAACAATGAGCAGTTCTTC
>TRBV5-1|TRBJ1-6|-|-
CASSGEGNSPLHF
TGCGCCAGCAGCGGGGAAGGTAATTCACCCCTCCACTTT
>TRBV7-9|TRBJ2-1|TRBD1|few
CASSPTWTGRSYNEQFF
TGTGCCAGCAGCCCCACCTGGACAGGTCGGTCCTACAATGAGCAGTTCTTC
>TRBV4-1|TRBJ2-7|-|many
CASSQDPGAYEQYF
TGCGCCAGCAGCCAAGATCCGGGGGCCTACGAGCAGTACTTC
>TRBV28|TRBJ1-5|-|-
CASSPLQGFSQPQHF
TGTGCCAGCAGTCCCCTCCAGGGATTTAGTCAGCCCCAGCATTTT
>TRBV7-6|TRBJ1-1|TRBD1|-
CASSRDRGFATEAFF
TGTGCCAGCAGCCGGGACAGGGGGTTTGCCACTGAAGCTTTCTTT
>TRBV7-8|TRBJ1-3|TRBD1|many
CASSLQGAAGNTIYF
TGTGCCAGCAGCTTACAGGGGGCTGCTGGAAACACCATATATTTT
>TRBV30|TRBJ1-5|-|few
CAWSRAGQPQHF
TGTGCCTGGAGTAGGGCTGGTCAGCCCCAGCATTTT
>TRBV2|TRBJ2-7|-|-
CASSGWGSENF
TGTGCCAGCAGTGGATGGGGGAGCGAGAACTTC
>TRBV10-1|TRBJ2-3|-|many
CASSESPGGTDTQYF
TGCGCCAGCAGTGAGTCGCCGGGGGGCACAGATACGCAGTATTTT
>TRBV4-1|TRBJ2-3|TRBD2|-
CASSLYPSGRDTDTQYF
TGCGCCAGCAGCCTATACCCTAGCGGGAGAGACACAGATACGCAGTATTTT
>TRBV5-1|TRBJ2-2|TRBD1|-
CASQTSTGPGELFF
TGCGCCAGCCAAACATCGACAGGGCCCGGGGAGCTGTTTTTT
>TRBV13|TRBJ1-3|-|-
CASSNGDSGNTIYF
TGTGCCAGCAGCAACGGCGACTCTGGAAACACCATATATTTT
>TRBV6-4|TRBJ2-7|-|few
CASRRIGGSYEQYF
TGTGCCAGCAGGCGGATAGGGGGGTCCTACGAGCAGTACTTC